Sequencing of this T cell receptor (beta chain) was carried out in a study of control samples from healthy donors and cancer patients. This table comes from immunoSEQ multiplex PCR, and its TCRdb copy is limited to in-frame clones, with some not included. The sample lists around 85,000 clones; around nine tenths were seen once. The CDR3 length is 13 residues. V lost 0 bases and J 3 bases, leaving 6 bases between the germline ends. Germline CDR1 is SGHRS and CDR2 is YFSETQ. The chain recombines TRBV5-1 with TRBJ1-2; the D gene is possibly TRBD1 (5 bases). This TCR came from a woman aged 55-69 years in good health. The sequencing input was blood. CDR3 sequence reads: CASSLEGDYGYTF. The CDR3 region has the DNA TGCGCCAGCAGCTTGGAAGGGGACTATGGCTACACCTTC.